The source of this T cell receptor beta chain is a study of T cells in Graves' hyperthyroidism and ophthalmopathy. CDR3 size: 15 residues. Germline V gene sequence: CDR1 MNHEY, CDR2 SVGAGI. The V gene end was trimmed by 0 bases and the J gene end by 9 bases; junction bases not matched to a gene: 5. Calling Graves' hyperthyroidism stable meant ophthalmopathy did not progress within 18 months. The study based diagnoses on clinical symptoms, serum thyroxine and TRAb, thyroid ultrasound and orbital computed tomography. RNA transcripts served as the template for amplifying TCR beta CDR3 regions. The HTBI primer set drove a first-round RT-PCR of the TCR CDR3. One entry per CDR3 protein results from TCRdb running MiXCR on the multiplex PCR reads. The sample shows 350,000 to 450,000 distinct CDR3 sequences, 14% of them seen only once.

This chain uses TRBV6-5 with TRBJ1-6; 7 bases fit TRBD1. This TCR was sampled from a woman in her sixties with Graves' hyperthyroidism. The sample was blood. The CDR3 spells CASSYSPGGGSPLHF. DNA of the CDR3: TGTGCCAGCAGTTACTCTCCAGGGGGTGGTTCACCCCTCCACTTT.